The source of this T cell receptor beta chain is a study of breast tumors, draining lymph nodes, adjacent tissues. The CDR3 consists of 17 residues. The V gene's germline CDR1 is DFQATT and CDR2 SNEGSKA (reference sequence). Trimming took off 3 bases at V and 4 bases at J, with 23 bases between the two ends. From the multiplex PCR reads, TCRdb called clonotypes with MiXCR, one entry per CDR3 protein. This sample has 70,000 to 95,000 distinct CDR3 sequences; approximately 19% occur once, and the top ten carry 2.4%. Axillary draining lymph nodes of breast cancer patients supplied the node samples. This clonotype was recorded at least ten times. What it binds is unknown. Study-wide results and caveats: Tumor TCR diversity was below lymph nodes but above nontumor tissue. Findings are consistent with lymph node origin and intratumoral expansion of most tumor T cells.

The sequence derives from a female donor with breast cancer. Some clones in this sample may be carry-over from other donors' samples. The sample taken for sequencing was axillary lymph node tissue. The chain joins TRBV20-1 to TRBJ2-3, with no clear D. CDR3 residues: CSASPRLTGGRADTQYF. The CDR3 nucleotides read TGCAGTGCTAGTCCCCGCTTGACGGGCGGCAGAGCAGATACGCAGTATTTT.